What follows are 31 T cell receptor beta chains derived from one specimen sequenced in a study of cytotoxic CD8 clonotypes in ibrutinib-treated CLL. Libraries were prepared by immunoSEQ multiplex PCR; TCRdb keeps only in-frame clonotypes and omits some of them. Here the sample spans about 68,000 clones, about nine tenths being singletons. Specimen: PBMCs, collected after 12 months of ibrutinib treatment. The receptors derive from a human donor with chronic lymphocytic leukemia.

The chain is built from TRBV23-1 and TRBJ2-3; D is ambiguous. TRBV23-1 is placed among ORFs of uncertain function. The CDR3 has 15 residues. With 6 bases removed from V and 0 bases from J, the gap between germline ends came to 13 bases. CDR3 loop: CASRKPQESTDTQYF. DNA for the CDR3: TGCGCCAGCAGAAAGCCTCAGGAGAGCACAGATACGCAGTATTTT.

The chain uses TRBV7-8 and TRBJ2-7; TRBD1 aligns across 9 bases. Germline V gene sequence: CDR1 SGHVS, CDR2 FQNEAQ. CDR3 length: 15 amino acids. The V and J ends lost 4 bases and 1 base, in that order; junction bases with no gene match: 5. The CDR3 protein is CASSSPGQGSYEQYF. The DNA for the CDR3 is TGTGCCAGCAGCTCCCCGGGACAGGGTTCCTACGAGCAGTACTTC.

The chain uses TRBV13 and TRBJ2-1, with TRBD1 matching over 7 bases. The germline V gene encodes CDR1 PRHDT and CDR2 FYEKMQ (reference sequence). CDR3 length: 17 residues. The V and J ends lost 3 bases and 9 bases, in that order; junction bases with no gene match: 17. Written as DNA, the CDR3 is TGTGCCAGCAGCTTGGACGTGGGGACAGCGCGCGAAGGTGAGCAGTTCTTC. It specifies CASSLDVGTAREGEQFF.

The gene calls are TRBV11-2 and TRBJ2-5, with TRBD2 identical over 7 bases. V trimming: 5 bases; J trimming: 0 bases; junction bases outside the gene matches: 12. CDR3 length equals 17 residues. The V gene's germline CDR1 is SGHAT and CDR2 FQNNGV. The CDR3 region is CASSLLGGPGYQETQYF. The CDR3 DNA sequence: TGTGCCAGCAGCCTCTTGGGAGGGCCCGGGTACCAAGAGACCCAGTACTTC.

This clone has a single count. V gene TRBV6-5 combines with J gene TRBJ1-1, with 10 bases that match TRBD1. The V gene end was trimmed by 0 bases and the J gene end by 10 bases; junction bases not matched to a gene: 11. CDR3 length equals 16 residues. Per germline, CDR1 MNHEY and CDR2 SVGAGI. This CDR3 is CASSYSIGTGVPGAFF. The CDR3, as DNA: TGTGCCAGCAGTTACTCGATTGGGACAGGGGTCCCCGGAGCTTTCTTT.

The CDR3: CASGRDIYPYEQYF. CDR3 bases: TGTGCTAGTGGCCGGGACATTTATCCTTACGAGCAGTACTTC. This chain links TRBV12-5 with TRBJ2-7, with a possible D match to TRBD1 (6 bases). Trimming took off 6 bases at V and 4 bases at J, with 16 bases between the two ends. This CDR3 region has 14 residues. Looked up from germline, CDR1 is LGHNT and CDR2 is FRNRAP.

The chain links TRBV6-5 to TRBJ1-2; the D gene is possibly TRBD1 (5 bases). CDR3 length equals 15 residues. Germline CDR1 and CDR2: MNHEY and SVGAGI. The V end was cut by 8 bases, the J end by 0 bases, with 16 bases between. CDR3 sequence (DNA): TGTGCCAGCGGTTCCCGGGGCCCCGCTAACTATGGCTACACCTTC. Residues: CASGSRGPANYGYTF.

The chain is built from TRBV7-3 and TRBJ2-3; D remains ambiguous. CDR1 is SGHTA and CDR2 is FQGTGA in the germline V gene. The CDR3 is made up of 13 amino acids. Trimming stripped 1 base from V and 6 bases from J, with 8 bases between. CDR3 region: CASSLKVRDTQYF. CDR3 coding DNA: TGTGCCAGCAGCTTAAAAGTTCGGGATACGCAGTATTTT. The full variable domain, its missing parts supplied by reference TRBV7-3 and TRBJ2-3, is GAGVSQTPSNKVTEKGKYVELRCDPISGHTALYWYRQSLGQGPEFLIYFQGTGAADDSGLPNDRFFAVRPEGSVSTLKIQRTERGDSAVYLCASSLKVRDTQYFGPGTRLTVL.

V and J are TRBV19 and TRBJ1-5; D is unresolved. V lost 7 bases and J lost 0, with 19 bases in between. The CDR3 totals 17 residues. The germline V gene encodes CDR1 LNHDA and CDR2 SQIVND (reference sequence). The CDR3 region has the DNA TGTGCCAGTATCAACCGGATCTACCCCAATAGCAATCAGCCCCAGCATTTT. This gives the protein CASINRIYPNSNQPQHF.

As DNA, the CDR3 is TGTGCCAGCAGCAAGCGGAGCTCCTACAATGAGCAGTTCTTC. Translating it yields CASSKRSSYNEQFF. The chain is built from TRBV21-1 and TRBJ2-1; the table assigns TRBD2, which was not confirmed against the DNA. TRBV21-1 is reported as a pseudogene. The CDR3 runs to 14 residues.

The gene calls are TRBV7-2 and TRBJ1-5; possible D gene TRBD1, 5 bases. Germline CDR1 is SGHTA and CDR2 is FQGNSA. This CDR3 is 13 amino acids long. The V end lost 2 bases, the J end lost 5 bases, and 7 bases lay between the germline ends. The CDR3: CASSLMGDQPQHF. The CDR3 coding sequence is TGTGCCAGCAGCTTAATGGGGGATCAGCCCCAGCATTTT.

This chain uses TRBV5-1 with TRBJ1-2, with TRBD1 identical over 7 bases. CDR1 SGHRS and CDR2 YFSETQ come from the germline V gene. The ends lost 0 bases at V and 8 bases at J; junction bases unmatched: 10. The CDR3 spans 15 residues. CDR3 sequence reads: CASSLGGRGIGGYTF. In nucleotides, the CDR3 is TGCGCCAGCAGCTTGGGAGGCAGGGGGATTGGAGGCTACACCTTC. Variable domain in full (rest from reference TRBV5-1 and TRBJ1-2): KAGVTQTPRYLIKTRGQQVTLSCSPISGHRSVSWYQQTPGQGLQFLFEYFSETQRNKGNFPGRFSGRQFSNSRSEMNVSTLELGDSALYLCASSLGGRGIGGYTFGSGTRLTVV.

V gene TRBV5-6 combines with J gene TRBJ2-3; D not certain. Germline CDR1 and CDR2: SGHDT and YYEEEE. V shed 0 bases and J shed 5 bases, with 1 base lying between them. The CDR3 loop spans 11 amino acids. CDR3 sequence: CASSLGDTQYF. The CDR3 bases are TGTGCCAGCAGCTTGGGAGATACGCAGTATTTT.

This clone has just a few counts. The chain carries TRBV9 and TRBJ1-1; D is undetermined. The length of the CDR3 is 14 residues. Germline CDR1 is SGDLS and CDR2 is YYNGEE. V gave up 4 bases and J gave up 3 bases, with 13 bases separating them. The CDR3 coding sequence is TGTGCCAGCAGCATACAGCCCCGGGACACTGAAGCTTTCTTT. It is translated as CASSIQPRDTEAFF.

The rearrangement links TRBV27 to TRBJ1-1; maybe TRBD1 (6 bases). The CDR3 spans 16 residues. CDR1 is MNHEY and CDR2 is SMNVEV in the germline V gene (reference sequence). The V and J ends lost 6 bases and 3 bases respectively, with 20 bases between them. The DNA of the CDR3 is TGTGCCAGCAGGGGTGGGGGGGGGCTAGAGGACACTGAAGCTTTCTTT. It yields the protein CASRGGGGLEDTEAFF.

V and J are TRBV5-5 and TRBJ2-3; tentative D call: TRBD1 (5 bases). V lost 4 bases, J lost 1 base, and 7 bases lay in between. The CDR3 has 13 amino acids. CDR1 is SGHKS, CDR2 YYEKEE, per germline (reference sequence). Here the CDR3 reads CASSARGTDTQYF. The CDR3, as DNA: TGTGCCAGCAGCGCCAGGGGCACAGATACGCAGTATTTT.

This chain connects TRBV7-9 to TRBJ2-3; 9 bases are shared with TRBD1. In germline, CDR1 is SEHNR, CDR2 FQNEAQ (reference sequence). The CDR3 loop spans 16 amino acids. Trimming at V came to 8 bases and at J to 5 bases, leaving 14 bases not matched to a gene. The CDR3 is CASGLTNRGRGDTQYF. The CDR3 DNA is TGTGCCAGCGGCCTCACCAACAGGGGGCGCGGAGATACGCAGTATTTT.

J is TRBJ2-5 and V is TRBV14; TRBD2 is a possible D gene (5 bases). The length of the CDR3 is 17 residues. Trimming shortened V by 0 bases and J by 0 bases, and 14 bases separated the two germline ends. Germline CDR1 is SGHDN and CDR2 is FVKESK. DNA of the CDR3: TGTGCCAGCAGCCAAGATCTGGGAGTGCCTTACCAAGAGACCCAGTACTTC. It specifies CASSQDLGVPYQETQYF.

The chain couples TRBV28 to TRBJ2-7; 7 bases line up with TRBD2. Germline-derived CDR1 and CDR2 are MDHEN and SYDVKM. The CDR3 sequence is 14 residues long. With V trimmed by 5 bases and J by 2 bases, 6 bases remained unmatched. CDR3 loop: CASSPAGITYEQYF. CDR3 bases: TGTGCCAGCAGTCCAGCGGGGATTACCTACGAGCAGTACTTC. Based on the CDR3 plus reference TRBV28 and TRBJ2-7, the full variable domain is DVKVTQSSRYLVKRTGEKVFLECVQDMDHENMFWYRQDPGLGLRLIYFSYDVKMKEKGDIPEGYSVSREKKERFSLILESASTNQTSMYLCASSPAGITYEQYFGPGTRLTVT.

The gene calls are TRBV5-1 and TRBJ2-3; no reliable D call. The CDR3 consists of 15 residues. Germline V gene data show CDR1 as SGHRS and CDR2 as YFSETQ. V lost 0 bases, J lost 2 bases, and 10 bases lay in between. The CDR3 DNA reads TGCGCCAGCAGCTTGGAGACACTACTCACAGATACGCAGTATTTT. Translation: CASSLETLLTDTQYF.

The chain links TRBV4-2 to TRBJ1-2; 7 nucleotides match TRBD1. The germline V gene encodes CDR1 LGHNA and CDR2 YNFKEQ. The CDR3 extends over 16 amino acids. The ends lost 1 base at V and 1 base at J; junction bases unmatched: 6. CDR3: CASSQAGNRGNYGYTF. The CDR3 nucleotides read TGTGCCAGCAGCCAAGCGGGAAACAGGGGTAACTATGGCTACACCTTC.

V usage is TRBV5-1 and J usage is TRBJ2-1; 9 bases match TRBD1. This CDR3 has 13 residues. From germline, CDR1 is SGHRS and CDR2 YFSETQ. CDR3: CATGTGSYNEQFF. CDR3 sequence (DNA): TGCGCAACCGGGACAGGGTCCTACAATGAGCAGTTCTTC.

V usage is TRBV28 and J usage is TRBJ1-4; D possibly corresponds to TRBD1 (5 bases). V dropped 3 bases and J dropped 2 bases, with 19 bases sitting between them. CDR3 size: 18 residues. Per germline, CDR1 MDHEN and CDR2 SYDVKM. CDR3 sequence reads: CASSFREDPEPTNEKLFF. CDR3 sequence (DNA): TGTGCCAGCAGTTTCAGGGAGGACCCAGAGCCTACTAATGAAAAACTGTTTTTT. The full variable domain, in which reference TRBV28 and TRBJ1-4 provide the parts outside the CDR3, is DVKVTQSSRYLVKRTGEKVFLECVQDMDHENMFWYRQDPGLGLRLIYFSYDVKMKEKGDIPEGYSVSREKKERFSLILESASTNQTSMYLCASSFREDPEPTNEKLFFGSGTQLSVL.

This clone was seen only once. The chain carries TRBV13 and TRBJ1-2, with 10 bases aligning to TRBD1. CDR1 and CDR2 (germline): PRHDT, FYEKMQ (reference sequence). CDR3 length equals 15 residues. V gave up 5 bases and J gave up 1 base; unmatched junction bases: 4. This CDR3 reads CASSGTGVRNYGYTF. CDR3 sequence (DNA): TGTGCCAGCAGCGGGACAGGGGTTCGTAACTATGGCTACACCTTC. Full variable domain (remainder filled in from reference TRBV13 and TRBJ1-2): AAGVIQSPRHLIKEKRETATLKCYPIPRHDTVYWYQQGPGQDPQFLISFYEKMQSDKGSIPDRFSAQQFSDYHSELNMSSLELGDSALYFCASSGTGVRNYGYTFGSGTRLTVV.

The chain recombines TRBV25-1 with TRBJ1-2; 7 bases fit TRBD1. With 8 bases clipped from V and 7 bases from J, the junction kept 10 bases outside the gene matches. In germline, CDR1 is MGHDK, CDR2 SYGVNS. The CDR3 runs 13 residues. The CDR3 spells CASSPTGSSGYTF. DNA for the CDR3: TGTGCCAGCTCCCCGACAGGGAGTTCTGGCTACACCTTC.

CDR3 region: CASSVHGRGNNEQFF. The DNA of the CDR3 is TGCGCCAGCAGTGTCCACGGGAGGGGAAACAATGAGCAGTTCTTC. The chain employs TRBV10-1 and TRBJ2-1, with 8 bases aligning to TRBD2. The V and J ends lost 4 bases and 5 bases, in that order; junction bases with no gene match: 7. The germline V gene encodes CDR1 WNHNN and CDR2 SYGVQD (reference sequence). This CDR3 is 15 amino acids long.

The rearrangement joins TRBV10-2 to TRBJ1-4; TRBD1 is a possible D gene (5 bases). Germline V gene sequence: CDR1 WSHSY, CDR2 SAAADI. V was clipped by 8 bases and J by 7 bases, with 14 bases between them. The CDR3 loop spans 13 amino acids. CDR3 in DNA: TGCGCCAGCGGACGGGGGTATAGTGAAAAACTGTTTTTT. This encodes CASGRGYSEKLFF.

Only one count was recorded for this clone. J is TRBJ1-1 and V is TRBV29-1; tentative D call: TRBD1 (5 bases). The V end lost 0 bases, the J end lost 5 bases, and 13 bases lay between the germline ends. Per germline, CDR1 SQVTM and CDR2 ANQGSEA. The CDR3 is 14 residues long. The CDR3 reads CSVEDRRGGTEAFF. DNA of the CDR3: TGCAGCGTTGAAGATCGAAGGGGAGGGACTGAAGCTTTCTTT.

This sequence joins TRBV5-8 and TRBJ2-4; 7 positions match TRBD2. Germline V gene lookup returns CDR1 SGHTS and CDR2 YDEGEE. This CDR3 has 18 amino acids. V lost 0 bases and J lost 2; bases outside the gene matches: 11. The CDR3 loop is CASSLELASGLTKNIQYF. CDR3 DNA: TGTGCCAGCAGCTTGGAGTTGGCCTCGGGACTAACCAAAAACATTCAGTACTTC.

This clone appeared once. This chain connects TRBV10-1 to TRBJ1-2, with D possibly being TRBD1 (6 bases). Germline V gene data show CDR1 as WNHNN and CDR2 as SYGVQD (reference sequence). The CDR3 spans 19 residues. The V end was cut by 2 bases, the J end by 6 bases, with 28 bases between. The CDR3 DNA reads TGCGCCAGCAGTGAGATTCCGGGGGAGGGGGACGCGCTAAGGGATGGCTACACCTTC. The encoded protein is CASSEIPGEGDALRDGYTF.

V and J are TRBV4-1 and TRBJ2-1; D unclear. CDR1 is MGHRA, CDR2 YSYEKL, per germline. The length of the CDR3 is 15 residues. Trimming left V 2 bases short and J 10 bases short, with 18 bases between. The CDR3 spells CASSQHGTNGDEQFF. CDR3 nucleotide sequence: TGCGCCAGCAGCCAACACGGAACCAACGGAGACGAGCAGTTCTTC.